These 19 T cell receptor beta chains came from one sample sequenced in a study of shared clonotypes between healthy human individuals. Measured with immunoSEQ multiplex PCR; TCRdb has only the in-frame clones, and not every one. The repertoire holds approximately 1,500,000 clones, with approximately 98% as singletons. Sequenced input: naive CD4+ T cells sorted from blood. Subset given: CD45RA+ positively selected. Every receptor here comes from a man aged 25 to 40 in good health.

The J gene is TRBJ2-5, the V gene TRBV28; D perhaps matches TRBD1 (6 bases). Germline values: CDR1 MDHEN, CDR2 SYDVKM. The CDR3 covers 16 residues. V lost 1 base and J 1 base, leaving 13 bases between the germline ends. Here the CDR3 reads CASSLYGTHLQETQYF. DNA for the CDR3: TGTGCCAGCAGTTTATATGGGACACACCTCCAAGAGACCCAGTACTTC.

V gene TRBV27 combines with J gene TRBJ2-4; D is undetermined. CDR1 is MNHEY and CDR2 is SMNVEV in the germline V gene (reference sequence). The CDR3 loop spans 13 amino acids. Deletions cut 4 bases from V and 5 bases from J, with 9 bases between. CDR3 DNA sequence: TGTGCCAGCAGTTCCATTCGCCAAAACATTCAGTACTTC. Its protein is CASSSIRQNIQYF.

This sequence joins TRBV30 and TRBJ2-7; D not certain. V dropped 0 bases and J dropped 0 bases, with 9 bases sitting between them. Germline lookup yields CDR1 GTSNPN and CDR2 SVGIG (reference sequence). The CDR3 is made up of 14 amino acids. The CDR3 coding sequence is TGTGCCTGGAGTGTAGGCTCCAGCTCCTACGAGCAGTACTTC. This gives the protein CAWSVGSSSYEQYF.

This chain links TRBV11-2 with TRBJ2-7, with D unresolved. V gave up 1 base and J gave up 0 bases, with 7 bases separating them. The CDR3 is 14 amino acids. The germline V gene encodes CDR1 SGHAT and CDR2 FQNNGV. The CDR3 nucleotides read TGTGCCAGCAGCTTAGGAGACACCTCCTACGAGCAGTACTTC. Translated: CASSLGDTSYEQYF.

The chain joins TRBV11-3 to TRBJ2-1, with no clear D. The germline V gene has CDR1 SGHNT and CDR2 YENEEA. The CDR3 loop spans 13 amino acids. Trimming took off 0 bases at V and 10 bases at J, with 10 bases between the two ends. CDR3 protein: CASSLDPKSEQFF. CDR3 DNA: TGTGCCAGCAGCTTAGATCCTAAATCCGAGCAGTTCTTC. Full variable domain (remainder filled in from reference TRBV11-3 and TRBJ2-1): EAGVVQSPRYKIIEKKQPVAFWCNPISGHNTLYWYLQNLGQGPELLIRYENEEAVDDSQLPKDRFSAERLKGVDSTLKIQPAELGDSAVYLCASSLDPKSEQFFGPGTRLTVL.

This chain connects TRBV6-6 to TRBJ2-7; 7 bases align to TRBD1. The germline CDR1 and CDR2 sequences are MNHNY and SVGAGI (reference sequence). The CDR3 loop spans 14 amino acids. Trimming took 5 bases from V and 2 from J; bases not matched to a gene: 6. CDR3 in DNA: TGTGCCAGCAGTCTTCGGACAGGCACCTACGAGCAGTACTTC. It is translated as CASSLRTGTYEQYF.

This chain connects TRBV25-1 to TRBJ1-2; D is ambiguous. Germline CDR1 and CDR2: MGHDK and SYGVNS. V gave up 2 bases and J gave up 3 bases, with 7 bases separating them. This CDR3 is 13 amino acids long. The CDR3 is CASSETIYYGYTF. CDR3 in DNA: TGTGCCAGCAGTGAAACGATCTACTATGGCTACACCTTC.

The V and J genes are TRBV5-4 and TRBJ2-1; 8 positions match TRBD2. J lost 2 bases, V lost 4 bases, and 5 bases had no gene match. The CDR3 runs to 15 residues. Looked up from germline, CDR1 is SGHNT and CDR2 is YYREEE (reference sequence). CDR3: CASSRSGGPYNEQFF. CDR3 nucleotides: TGTGCCAGCAGCAGAAGCGGGGGTCCCTACAATGAGCAGTTCTTC.

Details on this clone: This sample includes further DNA sequences coding for the same CDR3. V gene TRBV11-2 combines with J gene TRBJ2-7; 11 positions agree with TRBD2. There are 14 residues in the CDR3. In germline, CDR1 is SGHAT, CDR2 FQNNGV. V gave up 5 bases and J gave up 4 bases; unmatched junction bases: 4. CDR3 residues: CASSPGTSGYEQYF. The CDR3 DNA reads TGTGCCAGCAGCCCTGGGACTAGCGGATACGAGCAGTACTTC.

The chain has TRBV10-3 and TRBJ1-5; D gene unclear. CDR3 length: 14 residues. Germline V lookup: CDR1 ENHRY, CDR2 SYGVKD. V dropped 6 bases and J dropped 3 bases, with 12 bases sitting between them. CDR3 amino acids: CAIREDRTNQPQHF. CDR3 nucleotides: TGTGCCATCAGGGAGGACCGGACCAATCAGCCCCAGCATTTT.

The rearrangement joins TRBV28 to TRBJ1-5; 10 positions agree with TRBD1. Germline CDR1 MDHEN, CDR2 SYDVKM. There are 16 residues in the CDR3. The trim removed 7 bases at V and 3 bases at J, leaving 9 bases unmatched. Here the CDR3 DNA reads TGTGCCAGCACCGCGCCCGGGACAGGGGACAATCAGCCCCAGCATTTT. It yields the protein CASTAPGTGDNQPQHF.

This chain uses TRBV7-2 with TRBJ2-1, with 8 bases matching TRBD2. The germline V gene has CDR1 SGHTA and CDR2 FQGNSA. The CDR3 consists of 15 residues. V dropped 2 bases and J dropped 4; count of bases not matched to a gene: 4. CDR3 loop: CASSLMSGGYNEQFF. Written as DNA, the CDR3 is TGTGCCAGCAGCTTAATGTCGGGAGGGTACAATGAGCAGTTCTTC.

This clone was seen once. J is TRBJ2-3 and V is TRBV5-1; the D gene could be TRBD1 or TRBD2 (5 bases each). This CDR3 contains 14 residues. Per the germline V gene, CDR1 is SGHRS and CDR2 is YFSETQ. Trimming shortened V by 1 base and J by 2 bases, and 8 bases separated the two germline ends. The CDR3 loop reads CASSLLGTTDTQYF. The CDR3 bases are TGCGCCAGCAGCTTGCTCGGGACCACAGATACGCAGTATTTT.

The gene calls are TRBV25-1 and TRBJ2-7, with D possibly being TRBD1 or TRBD2 (5 bases each). The germline V gene has CDR1 MGHDK and CDR2 SYGVNS. V was shortened by 3 bases and J by 7 bases, with 13 bases between the two germline ends. CDR3 length equals 13 residues. This chain's CDR3 is CASSDLGVGEQYF. CDR3 sequence (DNA): TGTGCCAGCAGTGATTTGGGGGTTGGGGAGCAGTACTTC.

V gene TRBV28 combines with J gene TRBJ1-1; D is uncertain. Deletions cut 0 bases from V and 0 bases from J, with 5 bases between. The CDR3 covers 14 residues. Germline CDR1 and CDR2: MDHEN and SYDVKM. CDR3 nucleotides: TGTGCCAGCAGTTTATGGCACATGAACACTGAAGCTTTCTTT. Its protein product is CASSLWHMNTEAFF.

For the CDR3, the DNA is TGTGCCAGCAGCTTAGTCGGGCAAACAGATACGCAGTATTTT. This gives the protein CASSLVGQTDTQYF. The V and J genes are TRBV7-2 and TRBJ2-3; D ambiguous. Germline V gives CDR1 SGHTA, CDR2 FQGNSA. The CDR3 has 14 residues. V was trimmed by 1 base and J by 3 bases, leaving 8 bases between them. Combining the CDR3 with reference TRBV7-2 and TRBJ2-3 gives the whole variable domain GAGVSQSPSNKVTEKGKDVELRCDPISGHTALYWYRQSLGQGLEFLIYFQGNSAPDKSGLPSDRFSAERTGGSVSTLTIQRTQQEDSAVYLCASSLVGQTDTQYFGPGTRLTVL.

The chain carries TRBV5-1 and TRBJ2-3; either TRBD1 or TRBD2 may supply D (6 bases each). Germline CDR1 and CDR2: SGHRS and YFSETQ. Trimming took off 0 bases at V and 3 bases at J, with 17 bases between the two ends. This CDR3 is built from 17 residues. CDR3 residues: CASSLALGGLGTDTQYF. DNA of the CDR3: TGCGCCAGCAGCTTGGCCCTAGGGGGACTGGGGACAGATACGCAGTATTTT.

The rearrangement links TRBV6-5 to TRBJ1-1, with a tentative D call TRBD1 (6 bases). Trimming left V 4 bases short and J 7 bases short, with 13 bases between. CDR3 length: 13 amino acids. Germline values: CDR1 MNHEY, CDR2 SVGAGI. CDR3 sequence: CASSSPGHREAFF. CDR3 in DNA: TGTGCCAGCAGTTCCCCGGGACATCGTGAAGCTTTCTTT.

The chain combines TRBV13 with TRBJ2-5; D uncertain. The CDR3 runs to 13 residues. Trimming cost V 3 bases and J 1 base, with 6 bases left between them. The germline V gene encodes CDR1 PRHDT and CDR2 FYEKMQ (reference sequence). CDR3 DNA: TGTGCCAGCAGCTTCCGGGTCCAAGAGACCCAGTACTTC. Translated: CASSFRVQETQYF.